Each of the 4 T cell receptor beta chains below was sequenced from the same sample in a study of shared clonotypes between healthy human individuals. It was CD45RO-negative cells, positively selected for CCR7, that made up naive CD8 cells, with terminally differentiated effector memory CD45RA+ cells excluded. TCRdb's copy holds only in-frame clones and misses some; the assay was immunoSEQ multiplex PCR. The sample carries about 2.2 million clones, around 95% recorded once. Sequenced input: naive CD8+ T cells from PBMCs. These receptors originate from a man between 18 and 29 years old in good health. Some clones in this sample may be carry-over from other donors' samples.

The chain joins TRBV10-2 to TRBJ2-7, with D hard to call. Per germline, CDR1 WSHSY and CDR2 SAAADI. Trimming removed 4 bases at V and 2 bases at J, with 6 bases between. The CDR3 is 12 amino acids. The CDR3 spells CASSVATYEQYF. The CDR3 nucleotides read TGCGCCAGCAGTGTGGCTACCTACGAGCAGTACTTC.

Comments on this clone: This same CDR3 is encoded by further DNA sequences in the sample. This chain uses TRBV7-9 with TRBJ2-2, with D perhaps matching TRBD1 (5 bases). Trimming pared 1 base from V and 6 bases from J, leaving 6 bases between. From germline, CDR1 is SEHNR and CDR2 FQNEAQ (reference sequence). The CDR3 has 13 amino acids. The CDR3 loop is CASSLGGSGELFF. The CDR3 DNA sequence: TGTGCCAGCAGCTTAGGGGGCTCCGGGGAGCTGTTTTTT.

As for this clone: Within the sample, other DNA sequences also encode this same CDR3. The genes are TRBV7-8 and TRBJ2-1; TRBD2 agrees at 12 bases. The germline CDR1 and CDR2 sequences are SGHVS and FQNEAQ. J gave up 6 bases and V 4 bases, and 7 bases lay outside the gene matches. The CDR3 extends over 16 amino acids. This chain's CDR3 is CASSSRLAGVVNEQFF. CDR3 coding DNA: TGTGCCAGCAGCTCACGACTAGCGGGAGTGGTCAATGAGCAGTTCTTC.

This clone has only a few counts. This chain connects TRBV9 to TRBJ1-1; 9 nucleotides agree with TRBD1. CDR3 size: 14 residues. The J segment lost 4 bases and the V segment lost 0 bases, leaving 1 base of the junction unmatched. Per germline, CDR1 SGDLS and CDR2 YYNGEE. This CDR3 is CASSVGGQGTEAFF. CDR3 coding DNA: TGTGCCAGCAGCGTAGGGGGACAGGGCACTGAAGCTTTCTTT.